The next 20 T cell receptor beta chains were all read from a single sample in a study of cytomegalovirus exposure and HLA in healthy donors (dated by TCRdb to 2015 to 2018). Library generation was performed with the immunoSEQ multiplex PCR assay. A mixture of 60 forward primers for TCR Vbeta segments and 13 reverse primers for TCR Jbeta segments was used in the multiplex PCR. TCRdb stores this immuneACCESS table with in-frame sequences only. Part of the clones is absent; in the studies checked, under half of the shortfall reflects unresolved V genes, and no reason is known for the rest. Recorded for this sample are more than 110,000 clones; roughly 83% of them occurred a single time. The top ten constitute 2.5% to 3.5% of the sample. Sequencing used PBMCs. These receptors were collected from a female donor in good health and CMV-seronegative.

V gene TRBV11-3 combines with J gene TRBJ1-2, with 10 bases that match TRBD1. From germline, CDR1 is SGHNT and CDR2 YENEEA. J lost 3 bases, V lost 4 bases, and 2 bases had no gene match. CDR3 size: 14 residues. The CDR3: CASSSGTGDYGYTF. The CDR3 coding sequence is TGTGCCAGCAGCTCTGGGACAGGGGACTATGGCTACACCTTC.

This chain uses TRBV7-2 with TRBJ1-1; a possible D gene is TRBD1 (6 bases). Trimming left V 5 bases short and J 6 bases short, with 13 bases between. Germline loops: CDR1 SGHTA, CDR2 FQGNSA. CDR3 length equals 13 residues. The CDR3 coding sequence is TGTGCCAGCAGCCCAAACAGGGTTTCTGAAGCTTTCTTT. It yields the protein CASSPNRVSEAFF. Combining the CDR3 with reference TRBV7-2 and TRBJ1-1 gives the whole variable domain GAGVSQSPSNKVTEKGKDVELRCDPISGHTALYWYRQSLGQGLEFLIYFQGNSAPDKSGLPSDRFSAERTGGSVSTLTIQRTQQEDSAVYLCASSPNRVSEAFFGQGTRLTVV.

With regard to this clone: Since the CDR3 does not end with the conserved phenylalanine or tryptophan, this likely comes from a read error. The DNA is left out, because the CDR3 cannot be placed on it with certainty; the CDR3 is given as TCRdb lists it. The CDR3 region is CSASLGQLFYG. This rearrangement joins TRBV20-1 to TRBJ1-2; the table's D gene call, TRBD1, was not cross checked with the DNA. Germline CDR1 reads DFQATT; CDR2 reads SNEGSKA (reference sequence). The CDR3 comprises 11 residues, both ends counted.

V and J are TRBV7-9 and TRBJ2-7, with 9 bases aligning to TRBD1. The germline gives CDR1 SEHNR, CDR2 FQNEAQ (reference sequence). The CDR3 length is 18 residues. V gave up 1 base and J gave up 5 bases; unmatched junction bases: 15. Here the CDR3 reads CASSLVRLTGGPLNEQYF. The CDR3 nucleotides read TGTGCCAGCAGCTTAGTACGTCTTACAGGGGGCCCTTTGAACGAGCAGTACTTC.

The genes are TRBV5-6 and TRBJ2-7; 8 bases are a match to TRBD2. Germline loops: CDR1 SGHDT, CDR2 YYEEEE. The CDR3 spans 13 residues. V shed 5 bases, J shed 12 bases, and the junction held 13 bases outside the gene matches. DNA for the CDR3: TGTGCCAGCAGTCCAACACTTGGAGGACTAGCGTACTTC. It codes for CASSPTLGGLAYF.

This clone has more than one count but fewer than ten. V is TRBV30 and J is TRBJ1-2, with D unclear. The germline V gene has CDR1 GTSNPN and CDR2 SVGIG (reference sequence). The CDR3 contains 13 residues. The V end was cut by 5 bases, the J end by 4 bases, with 14 bases between. This CDR3 is CAWAPEALYGYTF. CDR3 DNA: TGTGCCTGGGCCCCAGAAGCGCTCTATGGCTACACCTTC.

This sequence joins TRBV7-2 and TRBJ1-2, with D perhaps TRBD1 (6 bases). CDR3 length: 15 residues. V lost 5 bases to trimming and J lost 4 bases, with 17 bases between them. CDR1 and CDR2 (germline): SGHTA, FQGNSA. CDR3 loop: CASSATPQGGYGYTF. In DNA form, the CDR3 reads TGTGCCAGCAGCGCAACCCCACAGGGTGGCTATGGCTACACCTTC.

The J gene is TRBJ1-5, the V gene TRBV6-1; the D is unclear. Per the germline V gene, CDR1 is MNHNS and CDR2 is SASEGT. The V gene lost 8 bases and the J gene lost 0 bases, with 14 bases spanning the gap. The CDR3 is 15 amino acids. CDR3 loop: CASAGYWSSNQPQHF. The CDR3 region has the DNA TGTGCCAGCGCGGGGTATTGGTCTAGCAATCAGCCCCAGCATTTT.

This clone was picked up one time. The chain recombines TRBV11-3 with TRBJ1-2; D not resolved. The CDR3 spans 14 residues. Germline V CDR1 and CDR2: SGHNT, YENEEA. With 5 bases removed from V and 4 bases from J, the gap between germline ends came to 14 bases. As DNA, the CDR3 is TGTGCCAGCAGCCCTGCTCGAGGCTCCTATGGCTACACCTTC. This encodes CASSPARGSYGYTF.

The chain links TRBV11-2 to TRBJ2-3; the match to TRBD2 covers 11 bases. This CDR3 is 14 amino acids long. The V and J ends lost 5 bases and 5 bases, in that order; junction bases with no gene match: 3. Germline V gene data show CDR1 as SGHAT and CDR2 as FQNNGV. The CDR3 DNA sequence: TGTGCCAGCAGCCCGGGACTAGCGGTAGATACGCAGTATTTT. This codes for CASSPGLAVDTQYF.

Regarding this clone: This same CDR3 is encoded by further DNA sequences in the sample. The chain joins TRBV30 to TRBJ2-5; 8 bases are a match to TRBD2. Per the germline V gene, CDR1 is GTSNPN and CDR2 is SVGIG (reference sequence). This CDR3 has 12 residues. V shed 2 bases and J 4 bases; nucleotides not matched to a gene: 0. As DNA, the CDR3 is TGTGCCTGGAGTAGCGGGGGAGAGACCCAGTACTTC. Its translation is CAWSSGGETQYF.

The DNA for the CDR3 is TGCGCCAGCAGTGAAAACCGGGACATCAATCAGCCCCAGCATTTT. It yields the protein CASSENRDINQPQHF. The chain employs TRBV10-1 and TRBJ1-5; TRBD1 might be the D (6 bases). Germline V gene sequence: CDR1 WNHNN, CDR2 SYGVQD (reference sequence). V was cut by 3 bases and J by 3 bases, with 12 bases left in between. The CDR3 has 15 amino acids.

This clone appeared a few times. The rearrangement joins TRBV2 to TRBJ2-7, with D possibly TRBD1 on 6 matching bases. V was cut by 11 bases and J by 1 base, with 15 bases left in between. The CDR3 has 13 residues. CDR1 and CDR2 (germline): SNHLY, FYNNEI. For the CDR3, the DNA is TGTGCCGGACCCCGGGACACTTCCTACGAGCAGTACTTC. The encoded protein is CAGPRDTSYEQYF.

This chain joins TRBV19 and TRBJ2-1, with 13 positions matching TRBD2. The CDR3 is 14 amino acids. CDR1 LNHDA and CDR2 SQIVND come from the germline V gene (reference sequence). The trim removed 1 base at V and 15 bases at J, leaving 6 bases unmatched. The DNA for the CDR3 is TGTGCCAGTAGTATAGTGTTCGGGACTAGCGGGATGTTCTTC. Translating gives CASSIVFGTSGMFF.

The CDR3 region has the DNA TGTGCCAGCAGCTTAGTAACCAGGCCAGCTTTCTTT. Residues: CASSLVTRPAFF. The rearrangement uses TRBV7-9 and TRBJ1-1, with D hard to call. The CDR3 has 12 amino acids. The germline V gene has CDR1 SEHNR and CDR2 FQNEAQ (reference sequence). Trimming took 1 base from V and 10 from J, leaving 10 bases between them.

The chain is built from TRBV19 and TRBJ2-5; 7 bases line up with TRBD1. TRBJ2-7 matches the DNA end more closely, so the J call is doubtful. The length of the CDR3 is 15 residues. Germline V gene lookup returns CDR1 LNHDA and CDR2 SQIVND (reference sequence). CDR3 sequence reads: CASSQETGSSYEQYF. In nucleotides, the CDR3 is TGTGCCAGTAGTCAAGAGACAGGGAGTTCCTACGAGCAGTACTTC.

The J gene is TRBJ2-1, the V gene TRBV5-1; 12 bases line up with TRBD1. Germline V gives CDR1 SGHRS, CDR2 YFSETQ. Losses at the gene ends were 3 bases for V and 6 bases for J; bases not matched to a gene: 10. The CDR3 length is 17 residues. Here the CDR3 reads CASSSSSGTGGLNEQFF. DNA of the CDR3: TGCGCCAGCAGCTCCTCCTCCGGGACAGGGGGCCTCAATGAGCAGTTCTTC.

The CDR3 DNA sequence: TGCGCCAGCAGCTTGGGGACTAGTGTTGAGACCCAGTACTTC. Translation gives CASSLGTSVETQYF. This sequence joins TRBV5-1 and TRBJ2-5; 7 bases line up with TRBD2. J gave up 5 bases and V 0 bases, and 4 bases lay outside the gene matches. There are 14 residues in the CDR3. Germline CDR1 is SGHRS and CDR2 is YFSETQ.

This sequence joins TRBV30 and TRBJ1-3, with unresolved D. V shed 3 bases and J shed 0 bases, with 6 bases lying between them. The CDR3 runs 13 residues. The V gene's germline CDR1 is GTSNPN and CDR2 SVGIG (reference sequence). The CDR3: CAWSVSSGNTIYF. The CDR3 nucleotides read TGTGCCTGGAGCGTCAGCTCTGGAAACACCATATATTTT.

This sequence joins TRBV28 and TRBJ1-4, with D perhaps matching TRBD1 (5 bases). V shed 8 bases and J shed 10 bases, with 17 bases lying between them. This CDR3 has 13 residues. In germline, CDR1 is MDHEN, CDR2 SYDVKM. In nucleotides, the CDR3 is TGTGCCAGCGAGCCTGGGGGGTCGGGAAAACTGTTTTTT. It codes for CASEPGGSGKLFF.